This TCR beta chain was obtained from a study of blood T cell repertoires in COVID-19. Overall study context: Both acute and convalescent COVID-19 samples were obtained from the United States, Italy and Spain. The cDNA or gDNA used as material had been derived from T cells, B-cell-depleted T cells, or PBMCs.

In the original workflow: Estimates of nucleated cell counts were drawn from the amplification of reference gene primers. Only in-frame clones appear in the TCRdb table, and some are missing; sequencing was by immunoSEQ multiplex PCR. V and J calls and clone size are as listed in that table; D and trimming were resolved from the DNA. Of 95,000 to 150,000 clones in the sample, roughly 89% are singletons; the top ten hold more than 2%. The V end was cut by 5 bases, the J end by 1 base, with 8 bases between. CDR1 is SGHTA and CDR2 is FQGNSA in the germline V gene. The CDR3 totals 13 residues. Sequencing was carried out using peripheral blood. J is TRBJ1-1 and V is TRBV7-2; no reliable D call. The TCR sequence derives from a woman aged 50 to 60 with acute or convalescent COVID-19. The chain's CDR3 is CASSTTPNTEAFF. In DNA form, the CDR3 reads TGTGCCAGCAGCACGACACCGAACACTGAAGCTTTCTTT.